These 11 T cell receptor beta chains were all obtained from the same sample, sequenced in a study of T cell responses to AZD1222 COVID-19 vaccine. TCRdb keeps only in-frame clones here, not all; method: immunoSEQ multiplex PCR. This sample has about 100,000 clones, with 85% to 95% found just once. Material: peripheral blood, obtained on day 0 of AZD1222 vaccination. The receptors shown here come from an adult in good health.

The chain combines TRBV12-3 or TRBV12-4 with TRBJ2-7; no definite D call. The CDR3 is 13 amino acids. Between the trimmed V and J ends, which lost 6 bases and 6 bases, there was a span of 15 bases. The CDR3 DNA reads as TGTGCCAGCAGCCTTCCCCCGACCTCCGAGCAGTACTTC. Amino acids: CASSLPPTSEQYF.

The chain couples TRBV9 to TRBJ1-5, with D possibly TRBD1 on 6 matching bases. Trimming shortened V by 1 base and J by 4 bases, and 6 bases separated the two germline ends. The germline CDR1 and CDR2 sequences are SGDLS and YYNGEE. This CDR3 is built from 13 residues. CDR3 protein: CASSVQGNQPQHF. The DNA for the CDR3 is TGTGCCAGCAGCGTACAGGGGAATCAGCCCCAGCATTTT.

This chain joins TRBV5-1 and TRBJ2-7, with D possibly being TRBD1 (5 bases). V was shortened by 1 base and J by 3 bases, with 14 bases between the two germline ends. There are 15 residues in the CDR3. Germline CDR1 is SGHRS and CDR2 is YFSETQ. The CDR3 is CASSLRGPGNYEQYF. CDR3 coding DNA: TGCGCCAGCAGCTTGAGGGGCCCAGGTAACTACGAGCAGTACTTC. Full variable domain (outside the CDR3, taken from reference TRBV5-1 and TRBJ2-7): KAGVTQTPRYLIKTRGQQVTLSCSPISGHRSVSWYQQTPGQGLQFLFEYFSETQRNKGNFPGRFSGRQFSNSRSEMNVSTLELGDSALYLCASSLRGPGNYEQYFGPGTRLTVT.

This clone is a singleton in its sample. The chain uses TRBV30 and TRBJ1-1; 8 positions agree with TRBD1. The CDR3 totals 13 residues. Germline CDR1 and CDR2: GTSNPN and SVGIG (reference sequence). V shed 0 bases and J 4 bases; nucleotides not matched to a gene: 1. CDR3 sequence: CAWSVDRATEAFF. The CDR3 coding sequence is TGTGCCTGGAGTGTGGACAGGGCCACTGAAGCTTTCTTT.

This clone appeared a single time. For the CDR3, the DNA is TGTGCCAGCAGTGGAATATCGAGGCTGGGGGAAAAACTGTTTTTT. It encodes CASSGISRLGEKLFF. The rearrangement links TRBV2 to TRBJ1-4; D ambiguous. This CDR3 is built from 15 residues. V shed 4 bases and J shed 8 bases, with 17 bases lying between them. Germline V lookup: CDR1 SNHLY, CDR2 FYNNEI.

This sequence joins TRBV27 and TRBJ2-2, with 11 bases lining up with TRBD2. V dropped 4 bases and J dropped 4; count of bases not matched to a gene: 11. Germline V CDR1 and CDR2: MNHEY, SMNVEV (reference sequence). This CDR3 has 18 residues. CDR3 loop: CASSSLRLAGWGTGELFF. The DNA of the CDR3 is TGTGCCAGCAGTTCCTTGCGACTAGCGGGATGGGGCACCGGGGAGCTGTTTTTT.

The J gene is TRBJ2-7, the V gene TRBV6-1; D possibly corresponds to TRBD2 (6 bases). The CDR3 is made up of 14 amino acids. CDR1 MNHNS and CDR2 SASEGT come from the germline V gene. The V and J ends lost 2 bases and 7 bases respectively, with 15 bases between them. DNA for the CDR3: TGTGCCAGCAGTGAAATTTCAGGCCGGGGGGAGCAGTACTTC. It codes for CASSEISGRGEQYF.

The chain recombines TRBV30 with TRBJ2-1, with a possible D match to TRBD2 (5 bases). Germline V lookup: CDR1 GTSNPN, CDR2 SVGIG (reference sequence). V lost 0 bases, J lost 7 bases, and 10 bases lay in between. The CDR3 has 13 residues. CDR3 sequence reads: CAWSVLGGNEQFF. The CDR3 DNA reads as TGTGCCTGGAGTGTACTGGGCGGGAATGAGCAGTTCTTC.

The chain employs TRBV7-3 and TRBJ2-7, with 10 bases identical to TRBD1. CDR1 is SGHTA and CDR2 is FQGTGA in the germline V gene. This CDR3 spans 14 amino acids. The V segment lost 0 bases and the J segment 6 bases; nucleotides outside the gene matches: 2. As DNA, the CDR3 is TGTGCCAGCAGCTTAACTAGGACAGGGGGCGAGCAGTACTTC. This translates into CASSLTRTGGEQYF.

This clone has more than one count but fewer than ten. The chain couples TRBV11-2 to TRBJ1-1; TRBD1 matches 7 bases. The germline CDR1 and CDR2 sequences are SGHAT and FQNNGV. Unmatched junction bases numbered 0, after V lost 2 bases and J lost 3 bases. This CDR3 is built from 13 residues. DNA of the CDR3: TGTGCCAGCAGCTTACAGGGGGACACTGAAGCTTTCTTT. Its translation is CASSLQGDTEAFF.

This rearrangement joins TRBV5-4 to TRBJ1-4, with D unresolved. The CDR3 runs 18 residues. Germline values: CDR1 SGHNT, CDR2 YYREEE (reference sequence). Trimming removed 0 bases from V and 0 bases from J, with 15 bases in between. CDR3 protein: CASSLVSGLPATNEKLFF. DNA for the CDR3: TGTGCCAGCAGCTTGGTGTCCGGGTTACCTGCAACTAATGAAAAACTGTTTTTT. Looking up the rest from reference TRBV5-4 and TRBJ1-4 gives the full variable domain: ETGVTQSPTHLIKTRGQQVTLRCSSQSGHNTVSWYQQALGQGPQFIFQYYREEENGRGNFPPRFSGLQFPNYSSELNVNALELDDSALYLCASSLVSGLPATNEKLFFGSGTQLSVL.